This is a list of T cell receptor beta chains from one sample in a study of OX40 agonist ivuxolimab in advanced cancers. Produced via immunoSEQ multiplex PCR; TCRdb's table is partial and in-frame only. The data contain more than 80,000 clones, approximately 87% of them singletons. This sample comprised CD4+ or CD8+ T cells sorted from blood, obtained in a trial of the OX40 agonist ivuxolimab. Every receptor here comes from an adult with an advanced solid tumor such as melanoma, head and neck, liver or kidney cancer. Each CDR3 is given with its conserved first and last residue. D genes are given only for firm matches. Size is omitted from some rows. Given values are once, few, many or a class for expanded clones.

v_gene	j_gene	abundance	len	d_gene	CDR3aa	CDR3nt
TRBV7-3	TRBJ1-1	.	15	TRBD1	CASSLTGQGNTEAFF	TGTGCCAGCAGCTTAACCGGACAGGGGAACACTGAAGCTTTCTTT
TRBV14	TRBJ2-1	.	12	.	CASSPGWGEQFF	TGTGCCAGCAGCCCGGGGTGGGGTGAGCAGTTCTTC
TRBV5-6	TRBJ2-3	.	12	.	CASSSYKDTQYF	TGTGCCAGCAGCTCCTACAAGGATACGCAGTATTTT
TRBV29-1	TRBJ1-2	.	12	.	CSVDVLRYGYTF	TGCAGCGTTGATGTTCTTCGCTATGGCTACACCTTC
TRBV6-6	TRBJ1-1	.	14	.	CASMTAHMNTEAFF	TGTGCCAGCATGACGGCTCATATGAACACTGAAGCTTTCTTT
TRBV11-3	TRBJ1-1	.	15	.	CASSPTGGGGTEAFF	TGTGCCAGCAGCCCGACAGGCGGGGGTGGCACTGAAGCTTTCTTT
TRBV4-1	TRBJ2-1	.	15	.	CASSQGSAGSNEQFF	TGCGCCAGCAGCCAAGGCTCAGCAGGGAGCAATGAGCAGTTCTTC
TRBV7-2	TRBJ2-5	.	18	TRBD2	CASSLGLAGGPGQETQYF	TGTGCCAGCAGCTTAGGGTTAGCGGGAGGGCCGGGTCAAGAGACCCAGTACTTC
TRBV18	TRBJ2-5	.	11	.	CASSRTDFQDF	TGTGCCAGCTCACGGACAGACTTCCAGGACTTC
TRBV18	TRBJ1-4	.	14	.	CASAMGSTNEKLFF	TGTGCCAGCGCAATGGGTTCAACTAATGAAAAACTGTTTTTT
TRBV5-1	TRBJ1-6	.	14	.	CASSPGSGRSPLHF	TGCGCCAGCAGCCCCGGATCAGGGAGGTCACCCCTCCACTTT
TRBV4-1	TRBJ1-1	.	13	.	CASSQGVNTEAFF	TGCGCCAGCAGCCAAGGGGTGAACACTGAAGCTTTCTTT
TRBV11-2	TRBJ2-7	.	16	TRBD2	CASSSGVAGGQGEQYF	TGTGCCAGCAGCTCCGGAGTAGCGGGGGGGCAGGGCGAGCAGTACTTC
TRBV2	TRBJ2-7	.	14	.	CASSEARVPYEQYF	TGTGCCAGCAGTGAAGCCCGGGTCCCCTACGAGCAGTACTTC
TRBV5-1	TRBJ1-1	.	15	.	CASSLSRGMNTEAFF	TGCGCCAGCAGCTTATCTAGGGGGATGAACACTGAAGCTTTCTTT
TRBV6-1	TRBJ2-3	.	17	TRBD1	CASSERIRGLYGDTQYF	TGTGCCAGCAGTGAAAGGATCAGGGGGCTATATGGGGATACGCAGTATTTT
TRBV18	TRBJ2-7	.	16	.	CASSSLRPPGAYEQYF	TGTGCCAGCTCATCTCTAAGGCCCCCCGGTGCCTACGAGCAGTACTTC
TRBV10-1	TRBJ2-1	.	16	TRBD1	CASSENRDRGFNEQFF	TGCGCCAGCAGTGAGAACCGGGACAGGGGCTTCAATGAGCAGTTCTTC
TRBV14	TRBJ2-7	.	16	.	CASSGFGAGRAYEQYF	TGTGCCAGCAGCGGTTTTGGGGCAGGGCGGGCCTACGAGCAGTACTTC
TRBV7-9	TRBJ2-7	.	12	.	CASSRSGYEQYF	TGTGCCAGCAGCCGATCGGGCTACGAGCAGTACTTC
TRBV6-5	TRBJ2-5	.	14	.	CASSYFQDSETQYF	TGTGCCAGCAGTTACTTCCAGGATTCGGAGACCCAGTACTTC
TRBV29-1	TRBJ1-1	.	14	.	CSVDEAGTDTEAFF	TGCAGCGTTGACGAGGCAGGCACGGACACTGAAGCTTTCTTT
TRBV27	TRBJ1-5	.	12	.	CASSLHGEPQHF	TGTGCCAGCAGTTTGCACGGGGAGCCCCAGCATTTT
TRBV25-1	TRBJ2-2	.	18	TRBD1	CASSSETGTGGRTGELFF	TGTGCCAGCAGTAGTGAGACCGGGACAGGGGGGCGGACCGGGGAGCTGTTTTTT
TRBV5-1	TRBJ2-7	once	16	TRBD2	CASSLVASGARGEQYF	TGCGCCAGCAGCTTGGTGGCTAGCGGGGCCCGTGGCGAGCAGTACTTC
TRBV6-4	TRBJ1-2	.	16	.	CASSGSATGRNYGYTF	TGTGCCAGCAGTGGCTCGGCCACGGGTCGTAACTATGGCTACACCTTC
TRBV5-1	TRBJ2-1	.	11	.	CASSFYNEQFF	TGTGCCAGCAGCTTTTACAATGAGCAGTTCTTC
TRBV28	TRBJ1-1	.	13	.	CASSRIPNTEAFF	TGTGCCAGCAGTCGGATTCCAAACACTGAAGCTTTCTTT
TRBV7-2	TRBJ1-2	.	15	.	CASSSEPQLLYGYTF	TGTGCCAGCAGCTCGGAACCACAGCTTCTCTATGGCTACACCTTC
TRBV7-2	TRBJ2-3	.	13	.	CASSALSADTQYF	TGTGCCAGCAGCGCGCTTAGCGCAGATACGCAGTATTTT
TRBV19	TRBJ2-1	.	16	TRBD2	CASSVPQRGGRNEQFF	TGTGCCAGTAGTGTCCCGCAGCGGGGGGGCCGGAATGAGCAGTTCTTC
TRBV2	TRBJ2-6	.	15	TRBD2	CASSGGGSGANVLTF	TGTGCCAGCAGTGGGGGGGGCTCTGGGGCCAACGTCCTGACTTTC
TRBV11-3	TRBJ2-3	.	15	TRBD1	CASRQGDTDTDTQYF	TGTGCCAGCAGACAGGGGGACACGGACACAGATACGCAGTATTTT
TRBV6-5	TRBJ1-2	.	12	.	CASSTPFYHYTF	TGTGCCAGCAGTACCCCATTCTATCACTACACCTTC
TRBV19	TRBJ1-2	.	15	TRBD1	CASSARQGAHHGYTF	TGTGCCAGTAGTGCTAGACAGGGGGCGCACCATGGCTACACCTTC
TRBV6-1	TRBJ2-1	once	16	TRBD2	CASSERGSGGANEQFF	TGTGCCAGCAGTGAAAGAGGTAGCGGGGGGGCCAATGAGCAGTTCTTC